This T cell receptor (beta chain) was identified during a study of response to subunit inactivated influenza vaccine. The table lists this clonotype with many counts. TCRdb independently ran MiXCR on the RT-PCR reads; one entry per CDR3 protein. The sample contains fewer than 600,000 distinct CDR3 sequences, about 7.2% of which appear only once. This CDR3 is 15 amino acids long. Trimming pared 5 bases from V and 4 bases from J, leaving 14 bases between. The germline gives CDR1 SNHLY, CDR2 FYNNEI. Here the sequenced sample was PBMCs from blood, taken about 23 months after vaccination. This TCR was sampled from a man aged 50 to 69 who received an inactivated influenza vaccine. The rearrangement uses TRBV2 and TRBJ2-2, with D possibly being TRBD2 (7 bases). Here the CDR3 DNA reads TGTGCCAGCAGTACGGGGGGCGCGAGCACCGGGGAGCTGTTTTTT. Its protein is CASSTGGASTGELFF.